The present TCR beta chain was sequenced within a study of T cells in Graves' hyperthyroidism and ophthalmopathy. Study-wide results and limits: Median prediction lead before ophthalmopathy onset was 5 to 7 months with the model. Separation of ophthalmopathy from stable hyperthyroidism was achieved by a 13 V-J model.

This CDR3 has 11 amino acids. Looked up from germline, CDR1 is LNHDA and CDR2 is SQIVND (reference sequence). Trimming pared 9 bases from V and 1 base from J, leaving 6 bases between. Researchers amplified the TCR beta CDR3 regions from RNA transcripts. First-round RT-PCR targeting the TCR CDR3 was performed with the HTBI primer set. In TCRdb, the multiplex PCR reads were re-called with MiXCR into one record per CDR3 protein. The repertoire has about 580,000 distinct CDR3 sequences, 46% of them found once; the top ten carry about 8.3%. The count of this clonotype is one. Its matching antigen is unknown.

This TCR came from a woman aged 18 to 35 with Graves' hyperthyroidism. The rearrangement uses TRBV19 and TRBJ2-5; D gene unclear. The sample comprised peripheral blood or thyroid tissue (not recorded which). The CDR3 DNA reads TGTGCCAGACAGATCCAAGAGACCCAGTACTTC. This gives the protein CARQIQETQYF.